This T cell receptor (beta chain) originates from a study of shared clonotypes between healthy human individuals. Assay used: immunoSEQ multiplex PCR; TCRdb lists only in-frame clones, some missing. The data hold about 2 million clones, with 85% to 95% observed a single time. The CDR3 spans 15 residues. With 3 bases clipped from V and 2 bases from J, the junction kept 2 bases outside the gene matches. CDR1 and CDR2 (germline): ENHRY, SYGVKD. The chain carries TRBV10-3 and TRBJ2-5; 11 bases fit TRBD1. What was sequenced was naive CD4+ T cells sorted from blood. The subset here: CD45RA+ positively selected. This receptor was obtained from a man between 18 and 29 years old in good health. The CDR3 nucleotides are TGTGCCATCAGTGATGGACAGGGGGCTCAAGAGACCCAGTACTTC. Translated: CAISDGQGAQETQYF.